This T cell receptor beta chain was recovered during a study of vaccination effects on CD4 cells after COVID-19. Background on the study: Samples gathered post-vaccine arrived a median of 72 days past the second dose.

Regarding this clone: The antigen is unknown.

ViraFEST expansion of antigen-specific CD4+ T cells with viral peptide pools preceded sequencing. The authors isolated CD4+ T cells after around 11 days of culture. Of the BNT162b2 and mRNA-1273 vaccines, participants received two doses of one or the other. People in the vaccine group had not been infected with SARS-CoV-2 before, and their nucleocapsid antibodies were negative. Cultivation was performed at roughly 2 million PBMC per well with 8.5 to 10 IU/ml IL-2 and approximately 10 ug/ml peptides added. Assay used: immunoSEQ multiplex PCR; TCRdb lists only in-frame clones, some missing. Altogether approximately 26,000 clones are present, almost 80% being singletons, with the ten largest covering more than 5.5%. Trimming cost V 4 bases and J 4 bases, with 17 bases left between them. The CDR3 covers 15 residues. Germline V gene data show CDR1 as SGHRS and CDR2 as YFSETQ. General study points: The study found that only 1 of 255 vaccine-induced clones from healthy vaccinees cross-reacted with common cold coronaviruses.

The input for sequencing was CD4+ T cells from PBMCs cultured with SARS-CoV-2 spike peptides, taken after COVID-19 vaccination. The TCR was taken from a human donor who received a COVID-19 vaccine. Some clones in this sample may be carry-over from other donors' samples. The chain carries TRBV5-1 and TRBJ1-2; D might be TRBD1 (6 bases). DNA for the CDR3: TGCGCCAGCAGCCCAAGGACAGCCTCTCTCTATGGCTACACCTTC. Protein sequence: CASSPRTASLYGYTF.